This T cell receptor beta chain stems from a study of T cells in Graves' hyperthyroidism and ophthalmopathy. Amplification yielded TCR beta CDR3 regions, with RNA transcripts as the source. The TCR CDR3 was amplified in a first-round RT-PCR using the HTBI primer set. TCRdb independently ran MiXCR on the multiplex PCR reads; one entry per CDR3 protein. The sample carries 300,000 to 350,000 distinct CDR3 sequences, about 21% recorded once. This clonotype has just a few counts. V lost 2 bases, J lost 8 bases, and 5 bases stayed unmatched. CDR3 length: 14 amino acids. This TCR derives from a woman between 50 and 59 years old with Graves' hyperthyroidism. The chain has TRBV12-3 or TRBV12-4 and TRBJ1-2; 10 bases match TRBD1. The sample comprised blood. The CDR3 protein is CASSLYGTGEGYTF. The CDR3 nucleotides are TGTGCCAGCAGTTTATATGGGACAGGGGAAGGCTACACCTTC.